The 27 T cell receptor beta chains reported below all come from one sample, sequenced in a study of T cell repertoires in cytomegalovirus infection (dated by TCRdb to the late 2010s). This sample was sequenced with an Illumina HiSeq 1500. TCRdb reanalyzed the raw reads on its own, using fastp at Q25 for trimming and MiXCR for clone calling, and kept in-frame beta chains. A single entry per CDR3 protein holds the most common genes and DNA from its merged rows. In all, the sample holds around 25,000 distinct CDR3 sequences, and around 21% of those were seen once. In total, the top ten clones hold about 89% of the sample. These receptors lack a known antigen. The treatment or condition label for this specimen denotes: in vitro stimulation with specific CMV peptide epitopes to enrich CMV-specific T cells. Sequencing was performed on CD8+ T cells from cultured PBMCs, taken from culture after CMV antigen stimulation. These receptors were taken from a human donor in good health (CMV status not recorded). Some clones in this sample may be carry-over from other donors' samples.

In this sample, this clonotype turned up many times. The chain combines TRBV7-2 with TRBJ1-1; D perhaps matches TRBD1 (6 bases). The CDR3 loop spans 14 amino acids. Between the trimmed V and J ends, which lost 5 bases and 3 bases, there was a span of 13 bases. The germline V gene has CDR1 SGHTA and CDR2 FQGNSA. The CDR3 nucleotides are TGTGCCAGCAGCAGAAGGGCAGGGGACACTGAAGCTTTCTTT. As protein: CASSRRAGDTEAFF.

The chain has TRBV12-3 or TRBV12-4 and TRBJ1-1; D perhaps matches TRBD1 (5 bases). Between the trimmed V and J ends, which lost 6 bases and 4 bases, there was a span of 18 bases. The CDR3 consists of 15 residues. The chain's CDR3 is CASSPPLGRFTEAFF. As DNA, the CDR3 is TGTGCCAGCAGCCCCCCTCTGGGGCGGTTCACTGAAGCTTTCTTT.

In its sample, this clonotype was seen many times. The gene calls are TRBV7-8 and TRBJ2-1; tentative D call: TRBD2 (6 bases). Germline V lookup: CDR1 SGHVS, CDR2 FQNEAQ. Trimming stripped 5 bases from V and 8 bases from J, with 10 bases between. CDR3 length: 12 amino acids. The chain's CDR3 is CASSRRRDEQFF. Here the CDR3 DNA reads TGTGCCAGCAGCAGAAGGAGGGATGAGCAGTTCTTC.

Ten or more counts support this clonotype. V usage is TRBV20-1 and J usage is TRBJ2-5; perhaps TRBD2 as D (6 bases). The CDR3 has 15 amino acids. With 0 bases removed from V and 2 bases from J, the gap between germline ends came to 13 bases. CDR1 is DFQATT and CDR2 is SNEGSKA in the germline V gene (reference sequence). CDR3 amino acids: CSARDWRVEQETQYF. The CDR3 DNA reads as TGCAGTGCTAGAGACTGGAGGGTCGAACAAGAGACCCAGTACTTC.

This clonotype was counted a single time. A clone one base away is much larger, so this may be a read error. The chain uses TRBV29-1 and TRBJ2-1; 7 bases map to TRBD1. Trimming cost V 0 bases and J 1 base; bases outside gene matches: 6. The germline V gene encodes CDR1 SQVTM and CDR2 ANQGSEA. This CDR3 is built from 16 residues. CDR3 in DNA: TGCAGCGTTGAAGATCCCGACAGGGCGTCCTACAATGAGCAGTTCTTC. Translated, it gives CSVEDPDRASYNEQFF.

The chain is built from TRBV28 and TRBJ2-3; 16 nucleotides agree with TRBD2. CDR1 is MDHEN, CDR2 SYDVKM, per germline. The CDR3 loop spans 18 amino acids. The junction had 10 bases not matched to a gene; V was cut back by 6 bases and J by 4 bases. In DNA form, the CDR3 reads TGTGCCAGCAGCCCAGGGACTAGCGGGGGGGCCCTGGCAGATACGCAGTATTTT. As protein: CASSPGTSGGALADTQYF. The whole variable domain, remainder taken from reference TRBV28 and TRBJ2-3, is DVKVTQSSRYLVKRTGEKVFLECVQDMDHENMFWYRQDPGLGLRLIYFSYDVKMKEKGDIPEGYSVSREKKERFSLILESASTNQTSMYLCASSPGTSGGALADTQYFGPGTRLTVL.

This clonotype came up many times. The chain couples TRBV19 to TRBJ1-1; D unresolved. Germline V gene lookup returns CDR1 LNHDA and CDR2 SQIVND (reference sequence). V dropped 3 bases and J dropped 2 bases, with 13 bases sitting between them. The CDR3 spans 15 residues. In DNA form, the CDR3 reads TGTGCCAGTAGTATCTCATCTTGGGGAAACACTGAAGCTTTCTTT. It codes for CASSISSWGNTEAFF.

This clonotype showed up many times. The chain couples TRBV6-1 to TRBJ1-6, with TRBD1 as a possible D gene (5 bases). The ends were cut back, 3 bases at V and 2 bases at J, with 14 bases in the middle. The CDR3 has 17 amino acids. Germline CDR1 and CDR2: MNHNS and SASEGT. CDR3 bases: TGTGCCAGCAGTGACCAGGGAGGGGTTGCCTATAATTCACCCCTCCACTTT. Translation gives CASSDQGGVAYNSPLHF.

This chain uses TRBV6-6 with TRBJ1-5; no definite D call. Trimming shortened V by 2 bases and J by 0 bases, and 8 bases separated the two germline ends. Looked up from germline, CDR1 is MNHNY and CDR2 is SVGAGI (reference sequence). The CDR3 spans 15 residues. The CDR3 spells CASSYTLYSNQPQHF. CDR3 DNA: TGTGCCAGCAGTTACACCCTTTATAGCAATCAGCCCCAGCATTTT.

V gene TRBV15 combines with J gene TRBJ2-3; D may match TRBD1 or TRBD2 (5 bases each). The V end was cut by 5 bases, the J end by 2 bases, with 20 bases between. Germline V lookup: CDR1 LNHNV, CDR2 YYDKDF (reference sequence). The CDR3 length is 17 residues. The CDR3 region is CATSGWTGARPTDTQYF. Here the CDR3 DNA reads TGTGCCACCAGCGGATGGACTGGGGCCCGTCCCACAGATACGCAGTATTTT.

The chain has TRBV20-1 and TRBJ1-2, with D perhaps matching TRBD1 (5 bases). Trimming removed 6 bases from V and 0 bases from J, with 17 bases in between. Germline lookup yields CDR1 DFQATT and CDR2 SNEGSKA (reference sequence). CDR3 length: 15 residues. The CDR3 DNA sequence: TGCAGTGCCAGGGTAGTTTTTGAAGCTAACTATGGCTACACCTTC. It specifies CSARVVFEANYGYTF.

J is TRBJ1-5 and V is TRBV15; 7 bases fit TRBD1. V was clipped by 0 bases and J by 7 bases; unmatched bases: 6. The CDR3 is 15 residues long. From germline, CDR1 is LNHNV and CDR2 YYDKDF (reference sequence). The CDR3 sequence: CATSRDRQGWQPQHF. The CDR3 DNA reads TGTGCCACCAGCAGAGATCGACAGGGATGGCAGCCCCAGCATTTT.

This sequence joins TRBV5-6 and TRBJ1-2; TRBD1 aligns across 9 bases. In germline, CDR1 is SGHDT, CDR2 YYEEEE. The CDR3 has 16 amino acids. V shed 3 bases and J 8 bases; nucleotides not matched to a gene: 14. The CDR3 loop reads CASSWDRVSTLQGYTF. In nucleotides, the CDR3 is TGTGCCAGCAGCTGGGACAGGGTGTCGACTCTACAGGGCTACACCTTC. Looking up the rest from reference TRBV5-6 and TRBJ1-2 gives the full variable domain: DAGVTQSPTHLIKTRGQQVTLRCSPKSGHDTVSWYQQALGQGPQFIFQYYEEEERQRGNFPDRFSGHQFPNYSSELNVNALLLGDSALYLCASSWDRVSTLQGYTFGSGTRLTVV.

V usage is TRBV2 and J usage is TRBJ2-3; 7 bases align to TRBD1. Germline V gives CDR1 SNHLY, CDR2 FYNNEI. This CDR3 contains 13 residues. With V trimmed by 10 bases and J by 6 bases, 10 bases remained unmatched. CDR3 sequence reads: CAITGTDRDTQYF. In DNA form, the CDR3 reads TGTGCCATCACAGGGACGGACAGGGATACGCAGTATTTT.

This chain's CDR3 is CATSSGQGEHNEQFF. The CDR3 DNA follows: TGTGCCACCAGTTCCGGGCAGGGGGAGCACAATGAGCAGTTCTTC. The J gene is TRBJ2-1, the V gene TRBV24-1; 7 bases map to TRBD1. V was pared by 6 bases and J by 5 bases, with 9 bases of the junction left unmatched. This CDR3 comprises 15 residues. Per germline, CDR1 KGHDR and CDR2 SFDVKD.

The CDR3 spells CASSLGHRTSPLHF. The CDR3 coding sequence is TGTGCCAGCAGCTTAGGCCACAGGACTTCACCCCTCCACTTT. This rearrangement joins TRBV13 to TRBJ1-6, with D tentatively TRBD1 (5 bases). The CDR3 spans 14 residues. Germline V CDR1 and CDR2: PRHDT, FYEKMQ (reference sequence). The V gene lost 0 bases and the J gene lost 9 bases, with 9 bases spanning the gap.

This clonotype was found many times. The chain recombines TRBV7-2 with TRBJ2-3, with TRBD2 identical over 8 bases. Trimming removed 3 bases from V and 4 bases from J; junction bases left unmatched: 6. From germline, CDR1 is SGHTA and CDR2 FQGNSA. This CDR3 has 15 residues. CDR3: CASSFSGGMADTQYF. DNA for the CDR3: TGTGCCAGCAGCTTTTCGGGGGGGATGGCAGATACGCAGTATTTT.

DNA for the CDR3: TGCAGCGTTCCAGGGAAGCTCAACACTGAAGCTTTCTTT. Its protein is CSVPGKLNTEAFF. The chain joins TRBV29-1 to TRBJ1-1; TRBD1 might be the D (5 bases). From germline, CDR1 is SQVTM and CDR2 ANQGSEA. Trimming took 5 bases from V and 2 from J, leaving 12 bases between them. The CDR3 extends over 13 amino acids.

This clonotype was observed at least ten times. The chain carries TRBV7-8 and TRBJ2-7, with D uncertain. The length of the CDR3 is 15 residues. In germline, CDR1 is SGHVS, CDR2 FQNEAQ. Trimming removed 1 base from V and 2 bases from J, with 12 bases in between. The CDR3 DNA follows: TGTGCCAGCAGCTTAGGCTTCCAAGGGACCTACGAGCAGTACTTC. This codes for CASSLGFQGTYEQYF.

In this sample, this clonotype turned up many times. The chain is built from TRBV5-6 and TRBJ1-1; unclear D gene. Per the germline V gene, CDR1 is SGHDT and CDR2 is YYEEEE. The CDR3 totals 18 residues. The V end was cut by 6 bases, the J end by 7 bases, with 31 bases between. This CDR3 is CASTNQREGRLFEGEAFF. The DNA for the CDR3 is TGTGCCAGCACCAATCAGAGGGAGGGTCGGCTGTTTGAAGGTGAAGCTTTCTTT.

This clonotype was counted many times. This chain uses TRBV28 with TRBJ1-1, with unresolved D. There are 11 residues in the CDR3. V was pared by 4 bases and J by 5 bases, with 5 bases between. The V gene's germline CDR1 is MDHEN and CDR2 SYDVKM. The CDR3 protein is CASSYGTEAFF. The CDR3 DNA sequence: TGTGCCAGCAGTTATGGGACTGAAGCTTTCTTT. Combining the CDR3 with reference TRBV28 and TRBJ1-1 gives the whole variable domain DVKVTQSSRYLVKRTGEKVFLECVQDMDHENMFWYRQDPGLGLRLIYFSYDVKMKEKGDIPEGYSVSREKKERFSLILESASTNQTSMYLCASSYGTEAFFGQGTRLTVV.

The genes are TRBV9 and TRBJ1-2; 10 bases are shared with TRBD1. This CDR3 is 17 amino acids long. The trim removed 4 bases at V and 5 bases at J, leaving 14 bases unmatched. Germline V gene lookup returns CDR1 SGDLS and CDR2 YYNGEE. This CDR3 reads CASSPSTGGFIPYGYTF. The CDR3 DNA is TGTGCCAGCAGCCCTTCGACAGGGGGCTTCATACCTTATGGCTACACCTTC.

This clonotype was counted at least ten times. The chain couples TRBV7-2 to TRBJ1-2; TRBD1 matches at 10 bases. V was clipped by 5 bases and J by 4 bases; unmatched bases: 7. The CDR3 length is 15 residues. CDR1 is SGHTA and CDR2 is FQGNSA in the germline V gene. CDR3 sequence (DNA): TGTGCCAGCAGCCAGGGACAGGGGCGTGCCTATGGCTACACCTTC. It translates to CASSQGQGRAYGYTF.

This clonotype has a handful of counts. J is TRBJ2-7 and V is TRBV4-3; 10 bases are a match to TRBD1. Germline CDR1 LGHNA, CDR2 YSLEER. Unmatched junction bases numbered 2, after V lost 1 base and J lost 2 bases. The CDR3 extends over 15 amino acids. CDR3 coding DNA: TGCGCCAGCAGCCAAGGGACAGGGGGAACCTACGAGCAGTACTTC. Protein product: CASSQGTGGTYEQYF.

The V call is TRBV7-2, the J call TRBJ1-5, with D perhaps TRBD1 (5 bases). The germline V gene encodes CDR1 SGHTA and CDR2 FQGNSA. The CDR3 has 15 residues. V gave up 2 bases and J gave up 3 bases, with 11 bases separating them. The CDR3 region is CASSLQGNSNQPQHF. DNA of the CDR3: TGTGCCAGCAGCTTACAGGGTAATTCCAATCAGCCCCAGCATTTT.

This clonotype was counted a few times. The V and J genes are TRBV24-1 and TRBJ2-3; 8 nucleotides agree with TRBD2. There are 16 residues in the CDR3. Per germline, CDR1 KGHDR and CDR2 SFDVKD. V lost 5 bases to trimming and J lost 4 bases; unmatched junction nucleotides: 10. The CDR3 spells CATSARGLGGADTQYF. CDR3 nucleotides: TGTGCCACCAGTGCCCGGGGACTCGGGGGGGCAGATACGCAGTATTTT.

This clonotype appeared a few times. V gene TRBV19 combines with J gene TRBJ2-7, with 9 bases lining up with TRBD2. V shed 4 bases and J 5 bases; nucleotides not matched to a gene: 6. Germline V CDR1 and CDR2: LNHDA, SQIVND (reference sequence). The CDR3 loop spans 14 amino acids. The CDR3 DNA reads TGTGCCAGTAGTACGATAGGGACTAGCAACGAGCAGTACTTC. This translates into CASSTIGTSNEQYF.